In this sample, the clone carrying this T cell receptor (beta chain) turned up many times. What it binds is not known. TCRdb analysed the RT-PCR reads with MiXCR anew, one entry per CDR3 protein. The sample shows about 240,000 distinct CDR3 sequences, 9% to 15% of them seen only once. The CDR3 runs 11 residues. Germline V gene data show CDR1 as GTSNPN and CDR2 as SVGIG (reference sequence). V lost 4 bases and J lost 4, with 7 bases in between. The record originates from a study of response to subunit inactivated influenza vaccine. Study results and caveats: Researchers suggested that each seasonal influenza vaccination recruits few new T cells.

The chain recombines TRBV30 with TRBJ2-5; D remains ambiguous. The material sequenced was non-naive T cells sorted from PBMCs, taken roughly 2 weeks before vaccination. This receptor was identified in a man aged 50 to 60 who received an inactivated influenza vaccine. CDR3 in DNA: TGTGCCTGGAACTTGGTAGAGACCCAGTACTTC. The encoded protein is CAWNLVETQYF.